Presented here are 14 T cell receptor beta chains from one specimen sequenced in a study of blood T cell repertoires in COVID-19. TCRdb's copy holds only in-frame clones and misses some; the assay was immunoSEQ multiplex PCR. The sample includes about 180,000 clones, roughly 86% seen only once; the top ten take 7% to 10%. The sequenced sample consisted of PBMCs or T cells enriched from blood (not recorded which). The receptors here all came from a woman in her thirties who had recovered from COVID-19.

This clone was seen just once. V is TRBV28 and J is TRBJ1-5, with 11 bases lining up with TRBD1. This CDR3 comprises 15 residues. Germline loops: CDR1 MDHEN, CDR2 SYDVKM. Trimming at V came to 3 bases and at J to 7 bases, leaving 5 bases not matched to a gene. For the CDR3, the DNA is TGTGCCAGCAGTTTTGGGACAGGGGGATTGCAGCCCCAGCATTTT. As protein: CASSFGTGGLQPQHF.

This clone came up once. This chain connects TRBV5-4 to TRBJ2-6; D ambiguous. V gave up 1 base and J gave up 4 bases, with 9 bases separating them. The CDR3 runs 15 residues. CDR1 and CDR2 from the germline V gene are SGHNT and YYREEE (reference sequence). The CDR3 protein is CASSLPAVGANVLTF. CDR3 bases: TGTGCCAGCAGCTTGCCGGCGGTAGGGGCCAACGTCCTGACTTTC.

The chain carries TRBV27 and TRBJ1-5, with no clear D. The CDR3 sequence is 14 residues long. Germline assignment: CDR1 MNHEY and CDR2 SMNVEV (reference sequence). The V and J ends lost 6 bases and 1 base respectively, with 10 bases between them. DNA of the CDR3: TGTGCCAGCAGGAGACACGGAAGCAATCAGCCCCAGCATTTT. Protein sequence: CASRRHGSNQPQHF.

The CDR3 protein is CASRSLRGTYEQYF. The CDR3 nucleotides read TGTGCCAGCAGAAGCTTGCGGGGGACCTACGAGCAGTACTTC. The chain joins TRBV6-5 to TRBJ2-7, with 7 bases matching TRBD2. CDR1 and CDR2 from the germline V gene are MNHEY and SVGAGI. The CDR3 length is 14 residues. V was pared by 6 bases and J by 2 bases, with 7 bases of the junction left unmatched.

V usage is TRBV28 and J usage is TRBJ2-2; the D gene is possibly TRBD1 (7 bases). CDR1 and CDR2 from the germline V gene are MDHEN and SYDVKM. The CDR3 sequence is 15 residues long. The germline V and J ends were trimmed by 11 bases and 9 bases, with 25 bases remaining between them. The CDR3 DNA follows: TGTGCCGGGCGAAAAGCAGGGGGGACGGTACGGGAGCTGTTTTTT. Its translation is CAGRKAGGTVRELFF.

This chain links TRBV19 with TRBJ1-3; D call uncertain. CDR3 length: 14 amino acids. Germline V gives CDR1 LNHDA, CDR2 SQIVND (reference sequence). The V end lost 6 bases, the J end lost 0 bases, and 9 bases lay between the germline ends. Written as DNA, the CDR3 is TGTGCCAGTAGATCGCTAAGCTCTGGAAACACCATATATTTT. It encodes CASRSLSSGNTIYF. Full variable domain (rest looked up from reference TRBV19 and TRBJ1-3): DGGITQSPKYLFRKEGQNVTLSCEQNLNHDAMYWYRQDPGQGLRLIYYSQIVNDFQKGDIAEGYSVSREKKESFPLTVTSAQKNPTAFYLCASRSLSSGNTIYFGEGSWLTVV.

The genes are TRBV19 and TRBJ2-1, with 12 positions matching TRBD1. Germline V lookup: CDR1 LNHDA, CDR2 SQIVND (reference sequence). Trimming cost V 4 bases and J 10 bases; bases outside gene matches: 8. CDR3 length: 15 amino acids. CDR3 nucleotides: TGTGCCAGTAGTAGGGGGACAGGGGGCGAAGCGGAGCAGTTCTTC. It translates to CASSRGTGGEAEQFF.

This sequence joins TRBV7-9 and TRBJ2-1; 11 bases line up with TRBD2. The CDR3 has 15 residues. The ends lost 5 bases at V and 9 bases at J; junction bases unmatched: 9. Germline lookup yields CDR1 SEHNR and CDR2 FQNEAQ (reference sequence). CDR3: CASSPTSGKRAEQFF. The DNA for the CDR3 is TGTGCCAGCAGCCCGACTAGCGGGAAGCGGGCTGAGCAGTTCTTC.

Written as DNA, the CDR3 is TGTGCCAGCAGCTTAGTAAGCGTCAGGGGGTCGAACACCGGGGAGCTGTTTTTT. Translation gives CASSLVSVRGSNTGELFF. The chain carries TRBV11-3 and TRBJ2-2; 7 nucleotides line up with TRBD1. From germline, CDR1 is SGHNT and CDR2 YENEEA. The length of the CDR3 is 18 residues. With V trimmed by 1 base and J by 0 bases, 8 bases remained unmatched.

This sequence joins TRBV7-3 and TRBJ1-1; 8 nucleotides agree with TRBD1. Germline assignment: CDR1 SGHTA and CDR2 FQGTGA. CDR3 length: 13 residues. The J segment lost 10 bases and the V segment lost 4 bases, leaving 8 bases of the junction unmatched. The CDR3 DNA follows: TGTGCCAGCAGCTATACCACAGGGGGTTTAGCTTTCTTT. Translated, it gives CASSYTTGGLAFF.

V usage is TRBV10-3 and J usage is TRBJ1-4; D unresolved. CDR3 length equals 13 residues. The germline CDR1 and CDR2 sequences are ENHRY and SYGVKD. The germline V and J ends were trimmed by 2 bases and 5 bases, with 6 bases remaining between them. The CDR3 DNA reads TGTGCCATCAGTGAGCCCAGAAATGAAAAACTGTTTTTT. Translation gives CAISEPRNEKLFF.

This sequence joins TRBV29-1 and TRBJ2-7; TRBD1 aligns across 7 bases. The CDR3 loop spans 14 amino acids. J lost 5 bases, V lost 6 bases, and 13 bases had no gene match. Per germline, CDR1 SQVTM and CDR2 ANQGSEA. The CDR3 DNA reads TGCAGCGTCTTTCTCGGGTGGCAGGGGGACGAGCAGTACTTC. It encodes CSVFLGWQGDEQYF.

The CDR3 here is CASSPTGLAGGGEQYF. CDR3 sequence (DNA): TGTGCCAGCTCACCAACGGGACTAGCGGGAGGAGGCGAGCAGTACTTC. This chain connects TRBV18 to TRBJ2-7; the match to TRBD2 covers 15 bases. The CDR3 covers 16 residues. CDR1 and CDR2 from the germline V gene are KGHSH and LQKENI. The trim removed 2 bases at V and 6 bases at J, leaving 5 bases unmatched.

The chain carries TRBV28 and TRBJ2-7, with TRBD1 matching 9 bases. The CDR3 runs 15 residues. Germline-derived CDR1 and CDR2 are MDHEN and SYDVKM. Unmatched junction bases numbered 5, after V lost 2 bases and J lost 3 bases. CDR3 sequence reads: CASSLGDRAGYEQYF. For the CDR3, the DNA is TGTGCCAGCAGTTTAGGGGACAGGGCGGGCTACGAGCAGTACTTC.